This T cell receptor beta chain came from a study of beta chain features in type 1 diabetes. Study-wide points: In every one of the four CD4+ subsets, TCRB CDR3s were moderately but significantly shorter in Type 1 diabetes patients.

This clone was seen only a few times. Its antigen is still unknown. The entirety of the isolated RNA underwent reverse transcription, so expressed TCRB transcripts were sequenced. Some clones are missing from TCRdb's copy, which holds only in-frame ones; the method was immunoSEQ multiplex PCR. The table records over 650,000 clones, more than 13% of them present only once. This CDR3 spans 15 amino acids. CDR1 is SQVTM and CDR2 is ANQGSEA in the germline V gene. J lost 5 bases, V lost 6 bases, and 7 bases had no gene match. The rearrangement links TRBV29-1 to TRBJ2-5; 15 bases align to TRBD2. The material sequenced was naive CD4+ T cells from blood. This receptor was taken from a man aged 18-30 years with type 1 diabetes. The CDR3 reads CSVSGLAGGRETQYF. As DNA, the CDR3 is TGCAGCGTCTCCGGACTAGCGGGAGGGAGGGAGACCCAGTACTTC. Full variable domain (rest looked up from reference TRBV29-1 and TRBJ2-5): SAVISQKPSRDICQRGTSLTIQCQVDSQVTMMFWYRQQPGQSLTLIATANQGSEATYESGFVIDKFPISRPNLTFSTLTVSNMSPEDSSIYLCSVSGLAGGRETQYFGPGTRLLVL.